The T cell receptor (beta chain) under discussion was sequenced for a study of cytomegalovirus exposure and HLA in healthy donors. The study ran its PCR with 60 Vbeta and 13 Jbeta primers. TCRdb keeps only in-frame clones here, not all; method: immunoSEQ multiplex PCR. The data contain some 170,000 clones, roughly 80% of them singletons. The sequenced sample consisted of PBMCs. The source of this sequence is a woman in her forties or fifties in good health and CMV-seronegative.

CDR3 loop: CASSQDPTGGNEKLFF. The CDR3 coding sequence is TGCGCCAGCAGCCAAGACCCTACAGGGGGTAATGAAAAACTGTTTTTT. The rearrangement uses TRBV4-3 and TRBJ1-4; 8 positions agree with TRBD1. The CDR3 runs 16 residues. Germline assignment: CDR1 LGHNA and CDR2 YSLEER. The J segment lost 4 bases and the V segment lost 0 bases, leaving 4 bases of the junction unmatched.